This is a list of T cell receptor beta chains from one sample in a study of cytomegalovirus exposure and HLA in healthy donors. Sequencing used immunoSEQ multiplex PCR; TCRdb keeps in-frame clones, though not all of them. This table holds about 150,000 clones, just under 75% found once. The sample taken for sequencing was PBMCs. The receptors originated from a woman in her late teens or twenties in good health and CMV-seronegative. Each CDR3 is given with its conserved first and last residue. A D gene is named only where the DNA matches it firmly. Clone size is given for some rows only: seen once, a few or many times, or a class if the clone is expanded.

j_call clone_size v_call d_call cdr3_nt cdr3_aa
TRBJ2-5 few TRBV5-1 TRBD1 TGCGCCAGCAGCCCGGGGGACAGGCAAGAGACCCAGTACTTC CASSPGDRQETQYF
TRBJ2-3 - TRBV29-1 TRBD2 TGCAGCGTGGAACGCTTCGGACTAGCGGTTAGCACAGATACGCAGTATTTT CSVERFGLAVSTDTQYF
TRBJ2-1 - TRBV7-2 TRBD2 TGTGCCAGCAGCCCCCCGGGCGGGGGGGCCGATGAGCAGTTCTTC CASSPPGGGADEQFF
TRBJ1-1 - TRBV14 - TGTGCCAGCAGCCACAGACGGGGGAACACTGAAGCTTTCTTT CASSHRRGNTEAFF
TRBJ2-1 - TRBV5-8 - TGTGCCAGCAGCACATATGGGGGGAAAACGTTCTTC CASSTYGGKTFF
TRBJ1-2 - TRBV29-1 - TGCAGCGTTGAAGATGTACCCAGGGGTGATGGCTACACCTTC CSVEDVPRGDGYTF
TRBJ1-5 - TRBV7-2 - TGTGCCAGCAGTTTGGAGACAGGATTCAATCAGCCCCAGCATTTT CASSLETGFNQPQHF
TRBJ1-2 - TRBV7-9 TRBD1 TGTGCCAGCAGCACACAGGGGGCTAACTATGGCTACACCTTC CASSTQGANYGYTF
TRBJ2-3 - TRBV19 - TGTGCCAGTAGTATTGAAAGAGGCACAGATACGCAGTATTTT CASSIERGTDTQYF
TRBJ1-1 few TRBV10-2 TRBD1 TGCGCCAGCAGTGAGGGGACAGGGGACACTGAAGCTTTCTTT CASSEGTGDTEAFF
TRBJ1-5 - TRBV27 - TGTGCCAGCAGTTTATTGGCCCCGGGAGGGAGCAATCAGCCCCAGCATTTT CASSLLAPGGSNQPQHF
TRBJ1-5 - TRBV27 - TGTGCCAGCAGTTCCGGTCTGGGCAGCAATCAGCCCCAGCATTTT CASSSGLGSNQPQHF
TRBJ2-1 - TRBV2 TRBD1 TGTGCCAGCGGACCGACAGGGGGTTCCAATGAGCAGTTCTTC CASGPTGGSNEQFF
TRBJ2-5 - TRBV9 TRBD2 TGTGCCAGCAGCGTAGGACTAGCGGGAGATCAGACCCAGTACTTC CASSVGLAGDQTQYF
TRBJ1-2 - TRBV5-1 TRBD1 TGCGCCAGCAGCTCGACGGGACAGGGAAGCTATGGCTACACCTTC CASSSTGQGSYGYTF
TRBJ2-7 once TRBV27 TRBD1 TGTGCCAGCAGTTCGGGACAGGGGATCTTCGAGCAGTACTTC CASSSGQGIFEQYF
TRBJ2-4 - TRBV27 TRBD2 TGTGCCAGCAGCGAAGGACTAGCGCTGAACATTCAGTACTTC CASSEGLALNIQYF
TRBJ1-1 - TRBV10-2 - TGCGCCAGCAGTGAGGGCCACACTGAAGCTTTCTTT CASSEGHTEAFF
TRBJ2-5 - TRBV11-3 - TGTGCCAGCAGCTTAGGACCCGGGCAAGAGACCCAGTACTTC CASSLGPGQETQYF
TRBJ1-1 - TRBV28 - TGTGCCAGCAGTCAGGGATCTGAAGCTTTCTTT CASSQGSEAFF
TRBJ1-1 few TRBV5-1 - TGCGCCAGCAGCGTATTGACAGGGAACACTGAAGCTTTCTTT CASSVLTGNTEAFF